This is a list of T cell receptor beta chains from one sample in a study of T cell repertoires in cytomegalovirus infection. No antigen has been assigned to these receptors. TCRdb processed the reads anew with MiXCR; each CDR3 protein has one entry. Seen here are approximately 300,000 distinct CDR3 sequences, roughly 29% observed once, and the top ten hold around 18%. Here the sequenced sample was cultured PBMCs, taken from culture after CMV antigen stimulation. These receptors were taken from a human donor in good health (CMV status not recorded). Some clones in this sample may be carry-over from other donors' samples. Both conserved end residues are trimmed from each CDR3.

v_call | cdr3_aa
TRBV7-3 | ASSPTAGSETQY
TRBV7-9 | ASSSLRDRDPTGELF
TRBV4-1 | ASSQDIYRGLYSNQPQH
TRBV4-1 | ASSQDRFRGNEKLF
TRBV28 | ASSDTVVETQY
TRBV11-1 | ASSLGGNRGGETQY
TRBV18 | ASSPWGLDTGELF
TRBV19 | ASNAGQNNQPQH
TRBV18 | ASSPASDAYEQY
TRBV11-2 | ASSRREISHEQY
TRBV12-3/TRBV12-4 | ASSLILAYEQY
TRBV14 | ASSQDWPEGGEQY
TRBV6-1 | ASSAWLSGQGYEQF
TRBV20-1 | SARIWDEGPQH
TRBV19 | ASSPRGGDTEAF
TRBV11-2 | ASSWGQGPNYGYT
TRBV19 | ASSIAGYTEAF
TRBV10-3 | AISERDSYEQY
TRBV24-1 | ATHSQETQY
TRBV7-6 | ASGLMGDTDTQY
TRBV2 | ASSEGQLGTEAF
TRBV20-1 | SAEHSEPYEQY
TRBV7-9 | ASSSGLGQRATNEKLF
TRBV20-1 | SARTSGTNEQF
TRBV2 | ASVWGASGTSGNTGELF
TRBV7-8 | ASNPIVGQEGYNEQF
TRBV5-6 | ASRITGGHEQY
TRBV6-1 | ASTRGGYGYT
TRBV7-2 | ASSRAGGYNEQF
TRBV5-1 | ASSRTESNTGELF
TRBV12-5 | ASGLVIAGMQPQH
TRBV7-2 | ASSLGFDLRT
TRBV28 | ASSPQGLAGGLETQY
TRBV10-3 | AIREGGKSPLH
TRBV7-9 | ASSLDPGQGFHEQY
TRBV20-1 | SVSGLASYEQY
TRBV7-9 | ASSPYGREELF
TRBV10-3 | AIRGQGNSPLH
TRBV6-2/TRBV6-3 | ASSYSNQGGEQY
TRBV7-2 | ATELAGATDTQY
TRBV7-2 | ASSPGRGPQH
TRBV6-1 | ASSEETGSYNEQF
TRBV28 | ASSGLRRSSYEQY
TRBV18 | ASSPQAVLDTQY
TRBV6-8 | ASSGGLAGAGDTQY
TRBV6-1 | ATDRGNKQF
TRBV6-6 | ASSYLRGGTANEKLF